The 9 T cell receptor beta chains below come from one sample, sequenced in a study of brain T cells in children with intractable seizures. Sequencing used immunoSEQ multiplex PCR; TCRdb keeps in-frame clones, though not all of them. The sample yields about 120,000 clones, under 95% seen once. This material consisted of peripheral blood, taken at surgery. The receptors shown here come from a boy under two years old with hemimegalencephaly and intractable seizures.

The J gene is TRBJ2-3, the V gene TRBV7-2, with D possibly matching TRBD2 (6 bases). Between the trimmed V and J ends, which lost 1 base and 6 bases, there was a span of 14 bases. Germline V gene lookup returns CDR1 SGHTA and CDR2 FQGNSA. The CDR3 contains 15 residues. The DNA for the CDR3 is TGTGCCAGCAGCTTAGTGGGAGGTCGGCCGGATACGCAGTATTTT. It is translated as CASSLVGGRPDTQYF.

The V call is TRBV6-5, the J call TRBJ2-7; the D is unclear. V lost 0 bases, J lost 2 bases, and 8 bases lay in between. This CDR3 region has 14 residues. Germline V gene sequence: CDR1 MNHEY, CDR2 SVGAGI. The CDR3 protein is CASSYSGGPYEQYF. CDR3 DNA: TGTGCCAGCAGTTACTCAGGCGGTCCCTACGAGCAGTACTTC.

The chain uses TRBV5-1 and TRBJ1-6; 9 nucleotides align to TRBD1. Losses at the gene ends were 6 bases for V and 10 bases for J; bases not matched to a gene: 11. The CDR3 is 15 residues long. Germline-derived CDR1 and CDR2 are SGHRS and YFSETQ. CDR3 sequence: CASKGSGQGASPLHF. The CDR3 DNA reads as TGCGCCAGCAAGGGCTCGGGACAGGGCGCCTCACCCCTCCACTTT. The variable domain in full, with the rest retrieved from reference TRBV5-1 and TRBJ1-6, is KAGVTQTPRYLIKTRGQQVTLSCSPISGHRSVSWYQQTPGQGLQFLFEYFSETQRNKGNFPGRFSGRQFSNSRSEMNVSTLELGDSALYLCASKGSGQGASPLHFGNGTRLTVT.

The chain carries TRBV11-3 and TRBJ2-2; 12 positions agree with TRBD2. CDR3 length: 20 amino acids. Germline loops: CDR1 SGHNT, CDR2 YENEEA. After removal of 5 bases from V and 1 base from J, the junction contained 14 bases not matched to a gene. In DNA, the CDR3 is TGTGCCAGCAGCCCCAGGACTAGCGGGACGGCCGGTTGGAACACCGGGGAGCTGTTTTTT. Protein sequence: CASSPRTSGTAGWNTGELFF.

The chain couples TRBV30 to TRBJ1-2; a possible D gene is TRBD1 (5 bases). Deletions cut 4 bases from V and 7 bases from J, with 25 bases between. The CDR3 covers 16 residues. Germline values: CDR1 GTSNPN, CDR2 SVGIG (reference sequence). CDR3 in amino acids: CAWTKISGQAVGGYTF. CDR3 nucleotide sequence: TGTGCCTGGACCAAAATCTCGGGGCAGGCGGTTGGTGGCTACACCTTC.

The J gene is TRBJ1-6, the V gene TRBV6-6; TRBD1 might be the D (5 bases). Deletions cut 2 bases from V and 11 bases from J, with 16 bases between. CDR1 is MNHNY and CDR2 is SVGAGI in the germline V gene (reference sequence). There are 15 residues in the CDR3. The CDR3 loop is CASSYGGTSTTPLHF. For the CDR3, the DNA is TGTGCCAGCAGTTACGGGGGGACCAGTACGACACCCCTCCACTTT.

The rearrangement joins TRBV7-9 to TRBJ2-7; no firm D call. This CDR3 comprises 16 residues. The germline V gene encodes CDR1 SEHNR and CDR2 FQNEAQ (reference sequence). Trimming stripped 5 bases from V and 0 bases from J, with 17 bases between. The CDR3 sequence: CASSRPPRRSSYEQYF. CDR3 DNA sequence: TGTGCCAGCAGCCGCCCGCCAAGACGGTCCTCCTACGAGCAGTACTTC.

The chain has TRBV7-6 and TRBJ2-3, with unresolved D. Germline CDR1 is SGHVS and CDR2 is FNYEAQ. The CDR3 has 16 amino acids. Trimming took off 3 bases at V and 0 bases at J, with 13 bases between the two ends. CDR3 nucleotides: TGTGCCAGCAGCTTCACTGAAGGGATTAGCACAGATACGCAGTATTTT. It encodes CASSFTEGISTDTQYF.

This sequence joins TRBV19 and TRBJ2-7; 12 nucleotides line up with TRBD2. CDR1 is LNHDA and CDR2 is SQIVND in the germline V gene (reference sequence). The trim removed 3 bases at V and 6 bases at J, leaving 0 bases unmatched. This CDR3 comprises 13 residues. CDR3 loop: CASSMTSGSEQYF. Here the CDR3 DNA reads TGTGCCAGTAGTATGACTAGCGGGAGCGAGCAGTACTTC.